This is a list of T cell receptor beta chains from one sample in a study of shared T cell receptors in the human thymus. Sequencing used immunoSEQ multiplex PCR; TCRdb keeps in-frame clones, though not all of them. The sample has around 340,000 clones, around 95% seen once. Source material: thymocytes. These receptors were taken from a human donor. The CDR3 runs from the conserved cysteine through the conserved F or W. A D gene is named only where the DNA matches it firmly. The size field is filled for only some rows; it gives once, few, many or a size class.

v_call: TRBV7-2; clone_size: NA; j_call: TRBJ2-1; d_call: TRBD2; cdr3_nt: TGTGCCAGCAGGGGACTAGCGGGAGGGCCCGGGAACAATGAGCAGTTCTTC; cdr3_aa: CASRGLAGGPGNNEQFF
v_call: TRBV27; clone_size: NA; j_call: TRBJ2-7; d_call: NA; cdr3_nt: TGTGCCAGCAGTTTGGGACAAAATACCTACGAGCAGTACTTC; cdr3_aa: CASSLGQNTYEQYF
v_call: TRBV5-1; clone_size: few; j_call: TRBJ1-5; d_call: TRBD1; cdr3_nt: TGCGCCAGCAGTCCCGGGACAGGGGAGCAGCCCCAGCATTTT; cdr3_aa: CASSPGTGEQPQHF
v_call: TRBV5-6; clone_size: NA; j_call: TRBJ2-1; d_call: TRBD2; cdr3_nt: TGTGCCAGCAGCCCCGGACTAGCGGGCGCGTTAGGCAATGAGCAGTTCTTC; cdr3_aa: CASSPGLAGALGNEQFF
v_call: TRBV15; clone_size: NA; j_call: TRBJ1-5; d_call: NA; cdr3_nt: TGTGCCACCAGCAGAATTACAGGGCCCAGCAATCAGCCCCAGCATTTT; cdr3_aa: CATSRITGPSNQPQHF
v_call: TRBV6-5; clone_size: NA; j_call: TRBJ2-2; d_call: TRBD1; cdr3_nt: TGTGCCAGCAGCGGGACAGACACCGGGGAGCTGTTTTTT; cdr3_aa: CASSGTDTGELFF
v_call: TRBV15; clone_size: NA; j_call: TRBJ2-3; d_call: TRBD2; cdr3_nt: TGTGCCACCAGCAGAGAAATCCTAGCGGGAGTGGGGGCAGATACGCAGTATTTT; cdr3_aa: CATSREILAGVGADTQYF
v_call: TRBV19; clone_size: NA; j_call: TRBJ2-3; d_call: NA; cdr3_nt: TGTGCCAGTCATACTGGAGATACGCAGTATTTT; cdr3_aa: CASHTGDTQYF
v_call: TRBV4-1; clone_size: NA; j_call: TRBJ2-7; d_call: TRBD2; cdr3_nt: TGCGCCAGCAGCCAAGATCGTTGGACTAGCGGGAGAGGTTCCTACGAGCAGTACTTC; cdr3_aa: CASSQDRWTSGRGSYEQYF
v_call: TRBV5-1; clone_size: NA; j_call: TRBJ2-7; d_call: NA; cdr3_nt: TGCGCCAGCAAAACCGGGACGGACACCTACGAGCAGTACTTC; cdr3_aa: CASKTGTDTYEQYF
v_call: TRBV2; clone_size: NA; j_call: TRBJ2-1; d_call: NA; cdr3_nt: TGTGCCAGCAGTGGCCTGGGAGGTTACAATGAGCAGTTCTTC; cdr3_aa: CASSGLGGYNEQFF
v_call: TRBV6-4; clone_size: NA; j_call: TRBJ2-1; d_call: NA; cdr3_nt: TGTGCCAGCAGTGACTCGGCAGGGCTCAATGAGCAGTTCTTC; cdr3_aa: CASSDSAGLNEQFF
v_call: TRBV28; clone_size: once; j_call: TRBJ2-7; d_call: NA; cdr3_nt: TGTGCCAGCAGTTTTGGTGTGGTCCTAAGCTCCTACGAGCAGTACTTC; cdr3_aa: CASSFGVVLSSYEQYF
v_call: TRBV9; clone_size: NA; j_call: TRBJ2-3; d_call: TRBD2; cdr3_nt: TGTGCCAGCAGCTCCGCTAGCGGGACATTAAGAGATACGCAGTATTTT; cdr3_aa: CASSSASGTLRDTQYF
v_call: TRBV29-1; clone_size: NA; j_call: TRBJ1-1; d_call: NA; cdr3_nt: TGCAGCGTTGAAGATTATAGAGGGGGGAGGGGTGAAGCTTTCTTT; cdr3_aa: CSVEDYRGGRGEAFF
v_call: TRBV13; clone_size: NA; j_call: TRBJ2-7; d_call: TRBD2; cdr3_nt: TGTGCCAGCAGCTCCCTCCGGGCTAGCGGGAACTCCTACGAGCAGTACTTC; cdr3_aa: CASSSLRASGNSYEQYF
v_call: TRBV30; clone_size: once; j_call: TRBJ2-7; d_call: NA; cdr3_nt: TGTGCCTGCGACGTGGGGCTCGAGCAGTACTTC; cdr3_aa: CACDVGLEQYF
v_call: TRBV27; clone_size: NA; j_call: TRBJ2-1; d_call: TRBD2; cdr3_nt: TGTGCCAGCAGTCTCGCCCTAGCGGGAGGGCGCACCTACAATGAGCAGTTCTTC; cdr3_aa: CASSLALAGGRTYNEQFF
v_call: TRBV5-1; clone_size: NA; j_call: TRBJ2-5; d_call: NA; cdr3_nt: TGCGCCAGCAGCTTTTTCCCGGGGTGGGAGACCCAGTACTTC; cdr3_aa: CASSFFPGWETQYF
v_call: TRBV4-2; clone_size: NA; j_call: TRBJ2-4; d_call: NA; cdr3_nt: TGTGCCAGCAGCCCCCGCGGGGAGGCTGACAAAAACATTCAGTACTTC; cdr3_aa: CASSPRGEADKNIQYF
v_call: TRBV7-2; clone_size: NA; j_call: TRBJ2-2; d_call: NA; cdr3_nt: TGTGCCAGCAGCAACCACCCGGGACCGCGGTGGGGTTCCGGGGAGCTGTTTTTT; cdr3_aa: CASSNHPGPRWGSGELFF
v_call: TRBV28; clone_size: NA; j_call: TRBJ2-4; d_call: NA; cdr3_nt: TGTGCCAGCAGTTTAGAAACGCTAGCCAAAAACATTCAGTACTTC; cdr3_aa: CASSLETLAKNIQYF
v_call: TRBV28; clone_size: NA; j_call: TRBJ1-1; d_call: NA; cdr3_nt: TGTGCCAGCAGTTTTTTGGCCCGAGACAGGAACACTGAAGCTTTCTTT; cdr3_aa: CASSFLARDRNTEAFF
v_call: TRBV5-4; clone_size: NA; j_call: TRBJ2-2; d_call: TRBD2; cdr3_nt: TGTGCCAGCAGCTTCTCTACTAGCGGGATTAACACCGGGGAGCTGTTTTTT; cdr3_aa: CASSFSTSGINTGELFF
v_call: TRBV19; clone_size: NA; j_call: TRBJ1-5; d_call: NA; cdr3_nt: TGTGCCAGTAGTACACAGGCAAATCAGCCCCAGCATTTT; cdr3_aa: CASSTQANQPQHF